What follows describes a single T cell receptor beta chain. RNA transcripts provided the source from which TCR beta CDR3 regions were amplified. TCR CDR3 underwent first-round RT-PCR with the HTBI primer set. In TCRdb, the multiplex PCR reads were re-called with MiXCR into one record per CDR3 protein. The data show fewer than 450,000 distinct CDR3 sequences, about 18% seen once. The data derive from a study of T cells in Graves' hyperthyroidism and ophthalmopathy. Study as a whole: Upon initial diagnosis and before any treatment, peripheral blood was collected.

The CDR3 spans 13 residues. Looked up from germline, CDR1 is SNHLY and CDR2 is FYNNEI. Germline trimming cut 7 bases from V and 8 bases from J; bases unmatched to any gene: 7. Exclusion of patients followed from uncontrolled infection, other autoimmune disease, pregnancy or lactation. The blood sample predates any ophthalmopathy symptoms, coming from first hyperthyroidism diagnosis. This sequence joins TRBV2 and TRBJ2-1; 8 positions match TRBD1. The sequence derives from a woman aged 25 to 45 with Graves' hyperthyroidism that later progressed to Graves' ophthalmopathy. Sequenced: blood. This CDR3 reads CASNGQGVDEQFF. The CDR3 DNA sequence: TGTGCCAGCAACGGACAGGGAGTCGATGAGCAGTTCTTC.